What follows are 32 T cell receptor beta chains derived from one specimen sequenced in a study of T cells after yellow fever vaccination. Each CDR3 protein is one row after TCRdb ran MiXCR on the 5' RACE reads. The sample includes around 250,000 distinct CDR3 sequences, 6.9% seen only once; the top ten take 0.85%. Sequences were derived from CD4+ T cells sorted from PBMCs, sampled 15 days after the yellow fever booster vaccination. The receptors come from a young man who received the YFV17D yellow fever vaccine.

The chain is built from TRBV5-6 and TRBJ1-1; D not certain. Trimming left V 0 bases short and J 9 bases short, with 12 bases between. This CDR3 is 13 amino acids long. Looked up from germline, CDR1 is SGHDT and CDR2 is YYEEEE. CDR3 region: CASSLVEGRKAFF. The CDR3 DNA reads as TGTGCCAGCAGCTTGGTAGAGGGTCGGAAAGCTTTCTTT.

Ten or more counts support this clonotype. CDR3 loop: CASSLSYTEAFF. In DNA form, the CDR3 reads TGTGCCAGCAGCCTCAGCTACACTGAAGCTTTCTTT. The chain recombines TRBV5-6 with TRBJ1-1; D gene unclear. The V end lost 4 bases, the J end lost 3 bases, and 7 bases lay between the germline ends. This CDR3 is built from 12 residues. Germline V gene lookup returns CDR1 SGHDT and CDR2 YYEEEE.

CDR3 protein: CASSQRTGTYYNEQFF. DNA of the CDR3: TGTGCCAGCAGCCAAAGGACCGGGACTTACTACAATGAGCAGTTCTTC. The chain has TRBV7-2 and TRBJ2-1, with a tentative D call TRBD2 (6 bases). CDR1 SGHTA and CDR2 FQGNSA come from the germline V gene. This CDR3 comprises 16 residues. V lost 5 bases and J 3 bases, leaving 17 bases between the germline ends. Full variable domain (remainder filled in from reference TRBV7-2 and TRBJ2-1): GAGVSQSPSNKVTEKGKDVELRCDPISGHTALYWYRQSLGQGLEFLIYFQGNSAPDKSGLPSDRFSAERTGGSVSTLTIQRTQQEDSAVYLCASSQRTGTYYNEQFFGPGTRLTVL.

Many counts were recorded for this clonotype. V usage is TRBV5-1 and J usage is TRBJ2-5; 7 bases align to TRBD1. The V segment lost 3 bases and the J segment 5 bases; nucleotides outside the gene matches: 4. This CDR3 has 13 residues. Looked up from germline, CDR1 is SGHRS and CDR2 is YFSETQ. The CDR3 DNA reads TGCGCCAGCAGCTACAGGGGCGTGGAGACCCAGTACTTC. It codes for CASSYRGVETQYF.

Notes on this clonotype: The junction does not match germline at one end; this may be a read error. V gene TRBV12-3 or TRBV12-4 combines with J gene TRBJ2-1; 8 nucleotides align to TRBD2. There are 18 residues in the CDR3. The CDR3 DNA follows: TGTGCCTGCAGACCCAGACTAGCGCCCCTGCCCGTGAACAATGAGCAGTTCTTC. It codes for CACRPRLAPLPVNNEQFF.

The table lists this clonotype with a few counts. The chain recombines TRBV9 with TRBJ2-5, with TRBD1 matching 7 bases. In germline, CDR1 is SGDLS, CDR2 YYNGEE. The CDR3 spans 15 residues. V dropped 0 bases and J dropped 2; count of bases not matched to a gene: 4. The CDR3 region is CASSVGVQGQETQYF. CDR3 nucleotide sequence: TGTGCCAGCAGCGTAGGAGTACAGGGGCAAGAGACCCAGTACTTC. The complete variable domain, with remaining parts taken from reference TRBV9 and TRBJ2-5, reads DSGVTQTPKHLITATGQRVTLRCSPRSGDLSVYWYQQSLDQGLQFLIQYYNGEERAKGNILERFSAQQFPDLHSELNLSSLELGDSALYFCASSVGVQGQETQYFGPGTRLLVL.

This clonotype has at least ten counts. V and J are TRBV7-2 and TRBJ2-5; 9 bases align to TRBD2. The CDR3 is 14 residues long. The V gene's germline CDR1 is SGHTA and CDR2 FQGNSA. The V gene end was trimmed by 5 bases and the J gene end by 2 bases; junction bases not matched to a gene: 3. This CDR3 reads CASSATSGQETQYF. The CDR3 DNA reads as TGTGCCAGCAGCGCGACTAGCGGACAAGAGACCCAGTACTTC.

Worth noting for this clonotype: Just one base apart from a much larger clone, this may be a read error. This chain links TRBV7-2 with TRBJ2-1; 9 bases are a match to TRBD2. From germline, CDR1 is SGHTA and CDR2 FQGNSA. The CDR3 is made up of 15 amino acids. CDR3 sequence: CASSLSSGSANGQFF. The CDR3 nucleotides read TGTGCCAGCAGCTTGAGTAGCGGGAGTGCAAATGGGCAGTTCTTC.

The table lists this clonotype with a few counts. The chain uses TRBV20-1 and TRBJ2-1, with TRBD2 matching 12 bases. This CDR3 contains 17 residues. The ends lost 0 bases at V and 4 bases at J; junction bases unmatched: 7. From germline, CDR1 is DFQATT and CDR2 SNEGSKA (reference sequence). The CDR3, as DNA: TGCAGTGCTAGAGATCGGCCTAGCGGGAGGGAATACAATGAGCAGTTCTTC. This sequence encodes CSARDRPSGREYNEQFF.

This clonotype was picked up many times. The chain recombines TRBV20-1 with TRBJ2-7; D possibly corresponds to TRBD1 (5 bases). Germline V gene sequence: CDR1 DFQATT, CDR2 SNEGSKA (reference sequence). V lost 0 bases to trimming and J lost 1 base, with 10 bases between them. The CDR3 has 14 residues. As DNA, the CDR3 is TGCAGTGCTAGAGATCCGCAGGGATCCTACGAGCAGTACTTC. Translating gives CSARDPQGSYEQYF.

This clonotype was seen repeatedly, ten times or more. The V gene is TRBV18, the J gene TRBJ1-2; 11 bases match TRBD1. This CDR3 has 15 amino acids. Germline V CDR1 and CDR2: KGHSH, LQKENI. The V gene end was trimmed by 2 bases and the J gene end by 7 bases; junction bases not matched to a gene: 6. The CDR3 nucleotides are TGTGCCAGCTCACCATACGGACAGGGGGCTTCTGGCTACACCTTC. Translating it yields CASSPYGQGASGYTF.

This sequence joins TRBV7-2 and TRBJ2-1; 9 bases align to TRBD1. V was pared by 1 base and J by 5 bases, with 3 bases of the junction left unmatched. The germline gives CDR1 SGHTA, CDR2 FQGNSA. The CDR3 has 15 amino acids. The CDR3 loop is CASSLDRGLHNEQFF. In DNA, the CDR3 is TGTGCCAGCAGCTTAGACAGGGGGCTGCACAATGAGCAGTTCTTC.

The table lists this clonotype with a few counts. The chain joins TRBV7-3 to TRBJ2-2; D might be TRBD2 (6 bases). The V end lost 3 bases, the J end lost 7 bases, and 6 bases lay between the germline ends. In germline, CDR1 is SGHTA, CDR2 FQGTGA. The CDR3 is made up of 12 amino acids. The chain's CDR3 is CASSFSGGELFF. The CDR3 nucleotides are TGTGCCAGCAGCTTTAGCGGCGGGGAGCTGTTTTTT.

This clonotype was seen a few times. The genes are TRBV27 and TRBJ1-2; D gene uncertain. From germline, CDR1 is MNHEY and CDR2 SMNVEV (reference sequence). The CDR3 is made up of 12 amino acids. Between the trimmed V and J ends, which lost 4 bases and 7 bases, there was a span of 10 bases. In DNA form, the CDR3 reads TGTGCCAGCAGTTACCGCGGGAGTGGCTACACCTTC. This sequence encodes CASSYRGSGYTF.

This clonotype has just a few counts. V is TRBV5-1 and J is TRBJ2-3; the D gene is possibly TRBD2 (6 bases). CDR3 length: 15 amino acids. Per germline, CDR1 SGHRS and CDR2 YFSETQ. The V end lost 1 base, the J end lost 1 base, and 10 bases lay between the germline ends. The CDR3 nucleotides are TGCGCCAGCAGCTTGTTGGAGGGCGGCACAGATACGCAGTATTTT. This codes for CASSLLEGGTDTQYF. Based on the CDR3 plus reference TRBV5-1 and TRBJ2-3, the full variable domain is KAGVTQTPRYLIKTRGQQVTLSCSPISGHRSVSWYQQTPGQGLQFLFEYFSETQRNKGNFPGRFSGRQFSNSRSEMNVSTLELGDSALYLCASSLLEGGTDTQYFGPGTRLTVL.

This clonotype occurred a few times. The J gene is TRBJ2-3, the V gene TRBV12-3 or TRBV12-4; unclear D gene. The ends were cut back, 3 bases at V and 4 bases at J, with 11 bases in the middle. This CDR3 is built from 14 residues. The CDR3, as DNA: TGTGCCAGCAGTTTTTCCTCAGCATCAGATACGCAGTATTTT. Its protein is CASSFSSASDTQYF.

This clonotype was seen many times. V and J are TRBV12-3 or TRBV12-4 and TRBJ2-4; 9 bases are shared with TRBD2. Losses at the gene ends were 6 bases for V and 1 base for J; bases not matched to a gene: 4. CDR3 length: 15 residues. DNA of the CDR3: TGTGCCAGCAGGGCGGGAGGGTCGGCCAAAAACATTCAGTACTTC. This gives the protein CASRAGGSAKNIQYF.

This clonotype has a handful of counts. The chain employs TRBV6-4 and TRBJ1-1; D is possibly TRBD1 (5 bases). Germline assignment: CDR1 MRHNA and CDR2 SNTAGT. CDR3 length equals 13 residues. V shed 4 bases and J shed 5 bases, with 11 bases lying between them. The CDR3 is CASSAGARTEAFF. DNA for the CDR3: TGTGCCAGCAGTGCCGGGGCGAGGACTGAAGCTTTCTTT.

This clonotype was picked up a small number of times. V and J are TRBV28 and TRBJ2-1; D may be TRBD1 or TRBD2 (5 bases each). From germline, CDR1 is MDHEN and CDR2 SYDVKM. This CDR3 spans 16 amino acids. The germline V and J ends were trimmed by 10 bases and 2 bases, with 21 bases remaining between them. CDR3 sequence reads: CATVTNGDAAYNEQFF. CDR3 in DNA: TGTGCCACCGTAACCAATGGGGACGCCGCCTACAATGAGCAGTTCTTC.

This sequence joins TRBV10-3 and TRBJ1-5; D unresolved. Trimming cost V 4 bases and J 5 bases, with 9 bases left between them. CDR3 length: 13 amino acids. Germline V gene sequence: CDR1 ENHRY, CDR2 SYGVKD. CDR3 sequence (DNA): TGTGCCATCAGTGCGGGGAGGGATCAGCCCCAGCATTTT. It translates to CAISAGRDQPQHF.

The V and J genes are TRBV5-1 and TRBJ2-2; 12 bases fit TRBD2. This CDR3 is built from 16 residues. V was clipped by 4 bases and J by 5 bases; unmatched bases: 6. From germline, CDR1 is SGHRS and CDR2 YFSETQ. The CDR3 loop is CASSPPGLAGTGELFF. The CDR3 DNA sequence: TGCGCCAGCAGCCCGCCCGGACTAGCGGGAACCGGGGAGCTGTTTTTT.

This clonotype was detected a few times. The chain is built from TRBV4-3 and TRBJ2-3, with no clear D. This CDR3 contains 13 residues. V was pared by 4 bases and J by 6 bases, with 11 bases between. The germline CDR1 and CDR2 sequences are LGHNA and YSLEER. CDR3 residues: CASSPQQLDTQYF. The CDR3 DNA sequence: TGCGCCAGCAGCCCACAACAACTGGATACGCAGTATTTT.

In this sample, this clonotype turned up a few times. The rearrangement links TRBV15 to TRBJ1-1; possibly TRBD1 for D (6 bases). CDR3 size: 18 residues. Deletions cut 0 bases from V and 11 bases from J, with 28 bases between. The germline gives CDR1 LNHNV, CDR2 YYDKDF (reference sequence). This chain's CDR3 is CATSRDLKVAITGIAAFF. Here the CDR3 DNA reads TGTGCCACCAGCAGAGATCTTAAAGTCGCGATCACAGGGATTGCGGCTTTCTTT.

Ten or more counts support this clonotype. This CDR3 is CASSSRTSATQYF. CDR3 in DNA: TGTGCCAGCAGCAGCCGGACTAGCGCGACCCAGTACTTC. V is TRBV7-2 and J is TRBJ2-5; 9 bases fit TRBD2. Trimming took 5 bases from V and 7 from J; bases not matched to a gene: 5. Germline V CDR1 and CDR2: SGHTA, FQGNSA. There are 13 residues in the CDR3.

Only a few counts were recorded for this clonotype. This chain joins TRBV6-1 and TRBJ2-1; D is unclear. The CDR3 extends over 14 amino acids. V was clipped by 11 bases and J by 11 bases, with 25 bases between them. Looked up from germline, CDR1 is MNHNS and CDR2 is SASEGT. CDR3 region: CASAVGQVRNKQFF. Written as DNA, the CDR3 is TGTGCCTCAGCTGTCGGGCAGGTGCGGAATAAGCAGTTCTTC.

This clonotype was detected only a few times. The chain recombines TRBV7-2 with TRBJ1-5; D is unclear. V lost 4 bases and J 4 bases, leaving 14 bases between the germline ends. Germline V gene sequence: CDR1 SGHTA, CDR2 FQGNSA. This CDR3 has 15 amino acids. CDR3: CASSYAQNLNQPQHF. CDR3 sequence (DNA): TGTGCCAGCAGCTACGCCCAAAATTTAAATCAGCCCCAGCATTTT.

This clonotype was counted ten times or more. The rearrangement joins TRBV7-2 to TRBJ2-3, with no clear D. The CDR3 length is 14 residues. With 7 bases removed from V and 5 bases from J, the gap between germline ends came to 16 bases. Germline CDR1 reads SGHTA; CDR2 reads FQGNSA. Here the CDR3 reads CASIHQISKDTQYF. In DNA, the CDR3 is TGTGCCAGCATCCACCAGATCTCGAAAGATACGCAGTATTTT.

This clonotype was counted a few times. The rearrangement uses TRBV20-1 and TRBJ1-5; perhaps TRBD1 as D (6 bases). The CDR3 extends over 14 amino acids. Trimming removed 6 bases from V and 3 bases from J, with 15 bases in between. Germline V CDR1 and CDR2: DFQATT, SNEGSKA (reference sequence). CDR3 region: CSAPDRTSNQPQHF. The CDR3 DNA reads TGCAGTGCCCCCGACAGGACCTCCAATCAGCCCCAGCATTTT.

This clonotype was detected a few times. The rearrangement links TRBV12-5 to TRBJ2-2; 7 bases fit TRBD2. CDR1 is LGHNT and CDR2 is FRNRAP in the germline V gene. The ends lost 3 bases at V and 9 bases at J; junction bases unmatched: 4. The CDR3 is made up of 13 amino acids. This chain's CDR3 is CASGLAGLRELFF. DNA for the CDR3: TGTGCTAGTGGTTTAGCGGGACTGCGGGAGCTGTTTTTT.

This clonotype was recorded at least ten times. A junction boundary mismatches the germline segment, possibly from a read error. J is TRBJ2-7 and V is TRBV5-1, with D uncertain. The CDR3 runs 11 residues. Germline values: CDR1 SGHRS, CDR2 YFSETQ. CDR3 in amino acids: CASSLGFGDFF. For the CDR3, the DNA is TGCGCCAGCAGCTTGGGATTTGGCGATTTCTTC.

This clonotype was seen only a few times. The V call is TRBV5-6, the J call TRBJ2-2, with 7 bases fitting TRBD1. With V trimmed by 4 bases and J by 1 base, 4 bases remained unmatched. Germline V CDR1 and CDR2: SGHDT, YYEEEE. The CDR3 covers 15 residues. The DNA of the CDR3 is TGTGCCAGCAGCCCTGACAGGGTGAACACCGGGGAGCTGTTTTTT. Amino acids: CASSPDRVNTGELFF.

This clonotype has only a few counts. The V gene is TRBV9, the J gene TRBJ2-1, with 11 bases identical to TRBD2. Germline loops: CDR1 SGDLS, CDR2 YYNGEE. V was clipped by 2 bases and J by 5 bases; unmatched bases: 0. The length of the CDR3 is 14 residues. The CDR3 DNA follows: TGTGCCAGCAGCGTTAGCGGGGGGGACAATGAGCAGTTCTTC. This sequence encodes CASSVSGGDNEQFF.